One and the same sample provided the 14 T cell receptor beta chains below, sequenced in a study of cytomegalovirus exposure and HLA in healthy donors. 60 Vbeta and 13 Jbeta primers were used in PCR. Assay used: immunoSEQ multiplex PCR; TCRdb lists only in-frame clones, some missing. The sample lists about 150,000 clones, roughly 80% seen once, with roughly 1.9% in the top ten. Sequencing was done on a sample of PBMCs. These receptors were taken from a young man in good health and CMV-seronegative.

A remark on this clone: Other DNA sequences within the sample encode an identical CDR3. The chain combines TRBV19 with TRBJ2-7, with 8 bases matching TRBD1. There are 14 residues in the CDR3. Per the germline V gene, CDR1 is LNHDA and CDR2 is SQIVND (reference sequence). Germline trimming cut 5 bases from V and 0 bases from J; bases unmatched to any gene: 3. CDR3 in DNA: TGTGCCAGTAGTCGGACAGGGAGCTCCTACGAGCAGTACTTC. Translation: CASSRTGSSYEQYF.

J is TRBJ1-5 and V is TRBV6-5; D unclear. Per the germline V gene, CDR1 is MNHEY and CDR2 is SVGAGI. V was cut by 7 bases and J by 5 bases, with 12 bases left in between. This CDR3 has 13 residues. The CDR3 region has the DNA TGTGCCAGCAAAAGAGAAGTAGATCAGCCCCAGCATTTT. This codes for CASKREVDQPQHF.

This chain uses TRBV6-5 with TRBJ1-5; the D is unclear. CDR3 length equals 14 residues. The germline V gene encodes CDR1 MNHEY and CDR2 SVGAGI. The V end was cut by 5 bases, the J end by 1 base, with 9 bases between. The CDR3 here is CASSRDKSNQPQHF. The CDR3 DNA follows: TGTGCCAGCAGTCGTGACAAGAGCAATCAGCCCCAGCATTTT.

The chain joins TRBV19 to TRBJ1-1; no definite D call. V lost 1 base and J lost 0, with 3 bases in between. The germline V gene has CDR1 LNHDA and CDR2 SQIVND (reference sequence). The length of the CDR3 is 13 residues. In DNA form, the CDR3 reads TGTGCCAGTAGTATAGCTATGAACACTGAAGCTTTCTTT. Residues: CASSIAMNTEAFF.

The chain links TRBV27 to TRBJ1-1, with D perhaps TRBD1 (6 bases). The CDR3 has 13 amino acids. V lost 5 bases, J lost 2 bases, and 9 bases lay in between. CDR1 and CDR2 from the germline V gene are MNHEY and SMNVEV (reference sequence). The CDR3 DNA is TGTGCCAGCAGTGGGGGCCACAACACTGAAGCTTTCTTT. This sequence encodes CASSGGHNTEAFF.

The chain couples TRBV25-1 to TRBJ2-2; 8 bases line up with TRBD2. CDR1 is MGHDK, CDR2 SYGVNS, per germline. V trimming: 4 bases; J trimming: 4 bases; junction bases outside the gene matches: 8. The CDR3 totals 16 residues. In DNA, the CDR3 is TGTGCCAGCAGTGTCTTAGCGGGGCTAACCACCGGGGAGCTGTTTTTT. This codes for CASSVLAGLTTGELFF.

This clone was counted a single time. This chain links TRBV21-1 with TRBJ2-2; TRBD1, as called in the table, went unchecked against the DNA. TRBV21-1 is a pseudogene locus. This CDR3 has 14 residues. CDR3 region: CASSPGQGTGELFF. The CDR3 nucleotides read TGTGCCAGCAGCCCGGGACAGGGCACCGGGGAGCTGTTTTTT.

The chain has TRBV29-1 and TRBJ2-7, with 12 bases identical to TRBD2. CDR3 size: 16 residues. V shed 0 bases and J 4 bases; nucleotides not matched to a gene: 7. CDR1 and CDR2 from the germline V gene are SQVTM and ANQGSEA. Written as DNA, the CDR3 is TGCAGCGTTGAAGATCGACTAGCGGGGGACTATTACGAGCAGTACTTC. Encoded protein: CSVEDRLAGDYYEQYF.

The chain recombines TRBV4-1 with TRBJ2-3; possibly TRBD1 for D (5 bases). The CDR3 runs to 16 residues. The V gene lost 5 bases and the J gene lost 2 bases, with 17 bases spanning the gap. The germline V gene has CDR1 MGHRA and CDR2 YSYEKL. The CDR3 is CASSDQGRAYTDTQYF. The DNA for the CDR3 is TGCGCCAGCAGCGACCAGGGCAGGGCATACACAGATACGCAGTATTTT.

V is TRBV5-1 and J is TRBJ2-3; TRBD2 might be the D (5 bases). The V gene's germline CDR1 is SGHRS and CDR2 YFSETQ. Trimming took 0 bases from V and 5 from J, leaving 19 bases between them. This CDR3 has 17 residues. DNA of the CDR3: TGCGCCAGCAGCTTGGAGGACCTAGCTCCCCGGTTAGATACGCAGTATTTT. It encodes CASSLEDLAPRLDTQYF.

V and J are TRBV6-5 and TRBJ1-2, with a possible D match to TRBD1 (5 bases). V was shortened by 6 bases and J by 4 bases, with 12 bases between the two germline ends. Per germline, CDR1 MNHEY and CDR2 SVGAGI. CDR3 length: 13 amino acids. CDR3 sequence (DNA): TGTGCCAGCAGCGGAGACAGAGTCTATGGCTACACCTTC. It specifies CASSGDRVYGYTF.

The chain has TRBV4-1 and TRBJ1-2; no firm D call. Germline CDR1 is MGHRA and CDR2 is YSYEKL. The CDR3 length is 15 residues. The germline V and J ends were trimmed by 0 bases and 7 bases, with 15 bases remaining between them. The CDR3 here is CASSQDRSGGFGYTF. CDR3 DNA: TGCGCCAGCAGCCAAGATCGTAGCGGCGGCTTTGGCTACACCTTC.

The chain uses TRBV10-3 and TRBJ2-5; 12 positions agree with TRBD1. CDR1 ENHRY and CDR2 SYGVKD come from the germline V gene. The trim removed 2 bases at V and 7 bases at J, leaving 8 bases unmatched. There are 16 residues in the CDR3. The CDR3, as DNA: TGTGCCATCAGTGAGGTGGGACAGGGGGCGTTGGGGACCCAGTACTTC. It yields the protein CAISEVGQGALGTQYF.

The V and J genes are TRBV5-1 and TRBJ1-2; D possibly corresponds to TRBD1 (5 bases). The CDR3 spans 14 residues. Looked up from germline, CDR1 is SGHRS and CDR2 is YFSETQ. Trimming shortened V by 4 bases and J by 4 bases, and 14 bases separated the two germline ends. The DNA for the CDR3 is TGCGCCAGCAGCCTTGGGTCGGGGGTCTATGGCTACACCTTC. As protein: CASSLGSGVYGYTF.